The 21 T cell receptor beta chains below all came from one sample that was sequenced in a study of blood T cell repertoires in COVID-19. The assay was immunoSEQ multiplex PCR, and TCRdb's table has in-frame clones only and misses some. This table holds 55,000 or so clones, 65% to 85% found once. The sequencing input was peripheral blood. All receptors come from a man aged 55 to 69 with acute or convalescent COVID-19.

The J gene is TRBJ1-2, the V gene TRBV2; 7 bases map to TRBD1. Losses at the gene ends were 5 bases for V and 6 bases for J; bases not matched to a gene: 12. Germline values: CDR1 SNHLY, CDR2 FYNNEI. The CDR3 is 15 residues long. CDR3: CASSPDRENLDGYTF. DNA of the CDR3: TGTGCCAGCAGTCCCGACAGGGAGAACCTGGATGGCTACACCTTC.

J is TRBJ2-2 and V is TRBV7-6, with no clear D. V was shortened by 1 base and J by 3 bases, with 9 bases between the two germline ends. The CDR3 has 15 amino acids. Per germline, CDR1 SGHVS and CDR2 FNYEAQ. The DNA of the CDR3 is TGTGCCAGCAGCTTAGGCTTGCAGGACACCGGGGAGCTGTTTTTT. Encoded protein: CASSLGLQDTGELFF.

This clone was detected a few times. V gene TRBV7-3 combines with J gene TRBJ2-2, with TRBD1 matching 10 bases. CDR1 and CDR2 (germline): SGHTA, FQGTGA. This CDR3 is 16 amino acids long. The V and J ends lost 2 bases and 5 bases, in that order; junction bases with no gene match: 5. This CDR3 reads CASSLAGTGDTGELFF. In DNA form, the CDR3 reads TGTGCCAGCAGCTTAGCGGGGACAGGGGATACCGGGGAGCTGTTTTTT.

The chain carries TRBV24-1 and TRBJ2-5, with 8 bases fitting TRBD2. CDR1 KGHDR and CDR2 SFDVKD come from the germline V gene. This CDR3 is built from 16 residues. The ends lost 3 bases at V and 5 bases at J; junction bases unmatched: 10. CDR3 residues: CATSDSKRGKGETQYF. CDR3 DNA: TGTGCCACCAGTGATAGCAAGCGGGGGAAGGGGGAGACCCAGTACTTC.

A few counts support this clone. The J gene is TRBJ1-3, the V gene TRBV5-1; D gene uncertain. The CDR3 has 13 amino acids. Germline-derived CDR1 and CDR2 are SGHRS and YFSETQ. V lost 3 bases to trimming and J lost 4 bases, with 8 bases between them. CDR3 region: CASSSYPGNTIYF. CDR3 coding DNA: TGCGCCAGCAGCTCCTACCCAGGAAACACCATATATTTT.

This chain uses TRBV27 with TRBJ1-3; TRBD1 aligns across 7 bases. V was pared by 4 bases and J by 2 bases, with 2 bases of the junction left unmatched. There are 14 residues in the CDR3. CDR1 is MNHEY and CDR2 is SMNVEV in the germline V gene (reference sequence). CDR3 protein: CASSSGGPGNTIYF. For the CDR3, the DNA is TGTGCCAGCAGTTCAGGGGGACCTGGAAACACCATATATTTT.

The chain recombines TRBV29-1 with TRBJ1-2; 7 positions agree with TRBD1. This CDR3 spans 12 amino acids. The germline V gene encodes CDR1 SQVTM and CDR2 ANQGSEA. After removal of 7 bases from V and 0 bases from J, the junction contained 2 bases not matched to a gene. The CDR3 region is CSGGTANYGYTF. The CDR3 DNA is TGCAGCGGAGGGACAGCTAACTATGGCTACACCTTC.

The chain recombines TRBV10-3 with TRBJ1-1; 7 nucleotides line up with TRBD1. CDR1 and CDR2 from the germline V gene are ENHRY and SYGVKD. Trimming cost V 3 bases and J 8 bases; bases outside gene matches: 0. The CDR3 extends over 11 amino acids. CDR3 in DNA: TGTGCCATCAGTGAAGGGGGCGAAGCTTTCTTT. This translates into CAISEGGEAFF.

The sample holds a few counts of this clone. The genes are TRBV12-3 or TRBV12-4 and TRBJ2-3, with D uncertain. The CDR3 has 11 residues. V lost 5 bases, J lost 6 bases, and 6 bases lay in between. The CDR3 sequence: CASSLSDTQYF. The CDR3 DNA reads TGTGCCAGCAGTCTCTCCGATACGCAGTATTTT.

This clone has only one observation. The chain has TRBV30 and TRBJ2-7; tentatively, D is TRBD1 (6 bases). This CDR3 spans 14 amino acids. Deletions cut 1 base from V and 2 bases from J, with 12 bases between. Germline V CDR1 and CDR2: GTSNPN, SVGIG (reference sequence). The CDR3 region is CAWSALRGPYEQYF. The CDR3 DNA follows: TGTGCCTGGAGTGCACTCAGGGGCCCCTACGAGCAGTACTTC.

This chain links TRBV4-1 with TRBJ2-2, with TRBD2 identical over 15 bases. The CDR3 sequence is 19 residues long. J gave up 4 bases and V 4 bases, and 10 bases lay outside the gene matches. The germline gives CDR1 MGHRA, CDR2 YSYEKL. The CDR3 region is CASSRPRTSGGAGTGELFF. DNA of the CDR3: TGCGCCAGCAGCCGCCCTAGGACTAGCGGGGGGGCGGGCACCGGGGAGCTGTTTTTT.

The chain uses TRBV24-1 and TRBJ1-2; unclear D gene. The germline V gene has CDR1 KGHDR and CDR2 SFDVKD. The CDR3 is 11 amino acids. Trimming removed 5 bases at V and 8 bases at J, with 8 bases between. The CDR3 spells CATSAGYGYTF. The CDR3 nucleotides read TGTGCCACCAGTGCGGGGTACGGCTACACCTTC.

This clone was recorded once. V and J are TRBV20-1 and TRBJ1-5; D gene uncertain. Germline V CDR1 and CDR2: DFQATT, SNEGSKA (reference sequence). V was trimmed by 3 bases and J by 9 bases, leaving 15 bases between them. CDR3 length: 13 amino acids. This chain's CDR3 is CSASGDEEGPQHF. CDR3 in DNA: TGCAGTGCTAGTGGTGATGAGGAAGGGCCCCAGCATTTT.

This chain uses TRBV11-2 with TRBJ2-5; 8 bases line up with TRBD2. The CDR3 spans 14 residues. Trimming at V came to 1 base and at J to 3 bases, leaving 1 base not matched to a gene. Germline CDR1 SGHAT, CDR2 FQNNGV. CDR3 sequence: CASSLVGGEETQYF. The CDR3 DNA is TGTGCCAGCAGCTTAGTCGGGGGGGAAGAGACCCAGTACTTC.

CDR3 nucleotide sequence: TGTGCCAGCAGTTTATCCCAGGACAGGCTACCGTACACTGAAGCTTTCTTT. Its translation is CASSLSQDRLPYTEAFF. The chain uses TRBV27 and TRBJ1-1, with TRBD1 identical over 7 bases. Germline trimming cut 0 bases from V and 3 bases from J; bases unmatched to any gene: 10. This CDR3 spans 17 amino acids. CDR1 is MNHEY, CDR2 SMNVEV, per germline (reference sequence).

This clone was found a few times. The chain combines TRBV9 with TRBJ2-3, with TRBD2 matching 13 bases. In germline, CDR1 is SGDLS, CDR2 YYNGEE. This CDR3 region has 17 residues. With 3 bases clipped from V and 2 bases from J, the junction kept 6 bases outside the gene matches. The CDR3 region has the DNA TGTGCCAGCAGCGACCGACTAGCGGGGGGATACACAGATACGCAGTATTTT. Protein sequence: CASSDRLAGGYTDTQYF.

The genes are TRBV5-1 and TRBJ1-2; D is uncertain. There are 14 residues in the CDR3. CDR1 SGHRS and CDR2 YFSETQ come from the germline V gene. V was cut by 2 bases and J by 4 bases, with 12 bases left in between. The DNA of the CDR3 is TGCGCCAGCAGCTTCCAGGAAGGAGGCTATGGCTACACCTTC. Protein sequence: CASSFQEGGYGYTF. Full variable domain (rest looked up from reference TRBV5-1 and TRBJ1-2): KAGVTQTPRYLIKTRGQQVTLSCSPISGHRSVSWYQQTPGQGLQFLFEYFSETQRNKGNFPGRFSGRQFSNSRSEMNVSTLELGDSALYLCASSFQEGGYGYTFGSGTRLTVV.

Here the CDR3 DNA reads TGTGCCAGCAGCTTAGACTCAAGCCGAGAAGCTTTCTTT. This encodes CASSLDSSREAFF. V gene TRBV7-9 combines with J gene TRBJ1-1; D call uncertain. The V and J ends lost 1 base and 8 bases respectively, with 11 bases between them. The CDR3 contains 13 residues. Germline-derived CDR1 and CDR2 are SEHNR and FQNEAQ (reference sequence).

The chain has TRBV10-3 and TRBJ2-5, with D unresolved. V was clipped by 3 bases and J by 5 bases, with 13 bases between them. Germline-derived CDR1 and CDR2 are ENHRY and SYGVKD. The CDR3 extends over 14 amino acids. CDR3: CAISDGSTGETQYF. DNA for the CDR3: TGTGCCATCAGTGACGGTAGCACCGGGGAGACCCAGTACTTC.

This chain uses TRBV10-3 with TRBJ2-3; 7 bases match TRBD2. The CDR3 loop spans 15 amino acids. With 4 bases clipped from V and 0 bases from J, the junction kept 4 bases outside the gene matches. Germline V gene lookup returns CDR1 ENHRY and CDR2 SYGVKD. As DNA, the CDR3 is TGTGCCATCAGTGGGGAGGGCCGCAGCACAGATACGCAGTATTTT. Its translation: CAISGEGRSTDTQYF.

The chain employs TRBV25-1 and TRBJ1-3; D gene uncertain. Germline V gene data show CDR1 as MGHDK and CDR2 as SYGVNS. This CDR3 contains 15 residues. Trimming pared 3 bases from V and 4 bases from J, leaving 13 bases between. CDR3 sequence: CASSDYLGSGNTIYF. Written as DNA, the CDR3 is TGTGCCAGCAGTGACTACCTTGGTTCAGGAAACACCATATATTTT. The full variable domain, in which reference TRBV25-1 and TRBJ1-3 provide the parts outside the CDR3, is EADIYQTPRYLVIGTGKKITLECSQTMGHDKMYWYQQDPGMELHLIHYSYGVNSTEKGDLSSESTVSRIRTEHFPLTLESARPSHTSQYLCASSDYLGSGNTIYFGEGSWLTVV.